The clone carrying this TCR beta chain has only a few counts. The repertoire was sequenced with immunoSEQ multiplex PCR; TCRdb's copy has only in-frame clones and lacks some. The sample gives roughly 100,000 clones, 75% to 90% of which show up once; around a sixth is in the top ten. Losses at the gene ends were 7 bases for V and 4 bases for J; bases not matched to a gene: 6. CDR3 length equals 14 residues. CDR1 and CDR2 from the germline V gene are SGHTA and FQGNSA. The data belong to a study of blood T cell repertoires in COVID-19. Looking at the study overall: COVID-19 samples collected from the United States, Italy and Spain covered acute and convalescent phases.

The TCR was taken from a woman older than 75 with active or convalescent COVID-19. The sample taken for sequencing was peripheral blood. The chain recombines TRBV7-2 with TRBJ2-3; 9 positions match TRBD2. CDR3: CASISGSGADTQYF. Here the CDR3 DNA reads TGTGCCAGCATTAGCGGGAGTGGTGCAGATACGCAGTATTTT.